This T cell receptor (beta chain) was recovered during a study of siplizumab effects on memory and regulatory T cells. Study results and caveats: Naive versus memory phenotype went unassigned for roughly 80-96% of proliferating CD4+ or CD8+ clones. Of the alloreactive clones, only a minor fraction mapped to unstimulated subsets. The drug siplizumab significantly decreased the alloreactive sequences that could be traced to unstimulated CD4+ memory cells.

Profiling relied on immunoSEQ multiplex PCR, and the TCRdb table lists in-frame clones only, not all of them. The sample contains roughly 62,000 clones, roughly 85% of which appear only once. About this clone itself: Its specificity is not known.

CDR3 length equals 15 residues. V was cut by 4 bases and J by 4 bases, with 18 bases left in between. The germline gives CDR1 SGHDT, CDR2 YYEEEE. V and J are TRBV5-6 and TRBJ2-7, with D perhaps TRBD2 (6 bases). This receptor was obtained from a human donor in good health. Sequencing was done on a sample of memory CD4+ T cells sorted from blood. CDR3 DNA: TGTGCCAGCAGCCCCCGATCCTGGGGGGTTTACGAGCAGTACTTC. Its translation: CASSPRSWGVYEQYF.